The 12 T cell receptor beta chains below all came from one sample that was sequenced in a study of blood T cell repertoires in COVID-19. Only in-frame clones appear in the TCRdb table, and some are missing; sequencing was by immunoSEQ multiplex PCR. Of over 200,000 clones detected, 87% appear once; the ten largest clones hold more than 10%. The sequencing sample was made of peripheral blood. These receptors all come from a woman aged 18-30 years who had recovered from COVID-19.

CDR3 sequence (DNA): TGTGCCAGCAGTGGATTAGGGACAGATGGCAATAGCAATCAGCCCCAGCATTTT. The encoded protein is CASSGLGTDGNSNQPQHF. The V gene is TRBV25-1, the J gene TRBJ1-5, with 7 positions matching TRBD1. The CDR3 consists of 18 residues. With 4 bases clipped from V and 0 bases from J, the junction kept 12 bases outside the gene matches. The germline gives CDR1 MGHDK, CDR2 SYGVNS. The full variable domain, in which reference TRBV25-1 and TRBJ1-5 provide the parts outside the CDR3, is EADIYQTPRYLVIGTGKKITLECSQTMGHDKMYWYQQDPGMELHLIHYSYGVNSTEKGDLSSESTVSRIRTEHFPLTLESARPSHTSQYLCASSGLGTDGNSNQPQHFGDGTRLSIL.

The chain joins TRBV6-5 to TRBJ2-7; weak D call: TRBD2 (5 bases). This CDR3 region has 13 residues. Germline V lookup: CDR1 MNHEY, CDR2 SVGAGI. V gave up 9 bases and J gave up 0 bases, with 12 bases separating them. CDR3 sequence: CASLSGSSYEQYF. The DNA of the CDR3 is TGTGCCAGTCTAAGTGGGAGCTCCTACGAGCAGTACTTC.

The genes are TRBV7-2 and TRBJ2-3, with TRBD2 identical over 8 bases. Germline V CDR1 and CDR2: SGHTA, FQGNSA. The CDR3 is 14 amino acids. With V trimmed by 7 bases and J by 4 bases, 7 bases remained unmatched. The CDR3 loop reads CASTSGSPADTQYF. The CDR3 DNA reads TGTGCCAGCACCAGCGGGAGTCCTGCAGATACGCAGTATTTT.

This clone was detected many times. V is TRBV6-5 and J is TRBJ2-7; D is perhaps TRBD1 (6 bases). The CDR3 is made up of 12 amino acids. The ends were cut back, 5 bases at V and 5 bases at J, with 10 bases in the middle. Germline V gene sequence: CDR1 MNHEY, CDR2 SVGAGI. CDR3: CASSTTGNEQYF. CDR3 DNA sequence: TGTGCCAGCAGTACGACAGGCAACGAGCAGTACTTC.

This sequence joins TRBV30 and TRBJ2-2, with a weak D call TRBD2 (6 bases). The CDR3 spans 14 residues. Trimming left V 7 bases short and J 2 bases short, with 14 bases between. Germline CDR1 reads GTSNPN; CDR2 reads SVGIG (reference sequence). The CDR3 protein is CAYSAGTNTGELFF. The DNA for the CDR3 is TGTGCCTACTCTGCAGGGACTAACACCGGGGAGCTGTTTTTT. Together with reference TRBV30 and TRBJ2-2, the CDR3 gives the full variable domain: SQTIHQWPATLVQPVGSPLSLECTVEGTSNPNLYWYRQAAGRGLQLLFYSVGIGQISSEVPQNLSASRPQDRQFILSSKKLLLSDSGFYLCAYSAGTNTGELFFGEGSRLTVL.

This chain uses TRBV7-3 with TRBJ2-2; D ambiguous. Germline V gene sequence: CDR1 SGHTA, CDR2 FQGTGA. The CDR3 is 15 residues long. V dropped 2 bases and J dropped 4 bases, with 11 bases sitting between them. The CDR3 here is CASSLSSGGTGELFF. The CDR3 DNA reads as TGTGCCAGCAGCTTATCCTCGGGTGGCACCGGGGAGCTGTTTTTT.

The CDR3 sequence is CASSSKGQGGTEAFF. The CDR3 nucleotides are TGTGCCAGCAGTTCAAAAGGACAGGGTGGAACTGAAGCTTTCTTT. The chain is built from TRBV6-5 and TRBJ1-1, with 8 bases aligning to TRBD1. Losses at the gene ends were 4 bases for V and 5 bases for J; bases not matched to a gene: 9. CDR1 is MNHEY and CDR2 is SVGAGI in the germline V gene. The CDR3 has 15 residues.

V usage is TRBV6-5 and J usage is TRBJ2-3; 9 bases map to TRBD2. The ends lost 10 bases at V and 7 bases at J; junction bases unmatched: 9. CDR1 MNHEY and CDR2 SVGAGI come from the germline V gene. The CDR3 loop spans 13 amino acids. For the CDR3, the DNA is TGTGCCACCGAACCTGGACTAGCGCATACGCAGTATTTT. Its protein product is CATEPGLAHTQYF.

This clone was observed once. The chain links TRBV5-6 to TRBJ2-2; D may be TRBD1 (6 bases). The germline V and J ends were trimmed by 0 bases and 4 bases, with 10 bases remaining between them. The CDR3 has 15 amino acids. Germline assignment: CDR1 SGHDT and CDR2 YYEEEE. This CDR3 reads CASSLAGAGTGELFF. CDR3 in DNA: TGTGCCAGCAGCTTGGCAGGGGCCGGCACCGGGGAGCTGTTTTTT. Complete variable domain (other parts from reference TRBV5-6 and TRBJ2-2): DAGVTQSPTHLIKTRGQQVTLRCSPKSGHDTVSWYQQALGQGPQFIFQYYEEEERQRGNFPDRFSGHQFPNYSSELNVNALLLGDSALYLCASSLAGAGTGELFFGEGSRLTVL.

The gene calls are TRBV3-1 (or the pseudogene TRBV3-2) and TRBJ1-3, with TRBD1 matching over 7 bases. CDR1 and CDR2 (germline): LGHDT, YNNKEL (reference sequence). V lost 1 base, J lost 5 bases, and 2 bases stayed unmatched. The CDR3 has 14 amino acids. The CDR3 nucleotides read TGTGCCAGCAGCCAAGTGGGACAGCGAAACACCATATATTTT. Protein: CASSQVGQRNTIYF.

The rearrangement links TRBV30 to TRBJ1-3; no reliable D call. The CDR3 has 13 residues. Germline CDR1 is GTSNPN and CDR2 is SVGIG (reference sequence). V lost 3 bases, J lost 4 bases, and 10 bases lay in between. CDR3 residues: CAWSAGFGNTIYF. CDR3 DNA sequence: TGTGCCTGGAGCGCGGGTTTCGGAAACACCATATATTTT.

For the CDR3, the DNA is TGTGCCAGCAGCTTAGGAGGGACTAGCGGGAGGAATGAGCAGTTCTTC. Translated, it gives CASSLGGTSGRNEQFF. The chain couples TRBV11-3 to TRBJ2-1, with TRBD2 identical over 15 bases. The CDR3 consists of 16 residues. Germline CDR1 SGHNT, CDR2 YENEEA. Losses at the gene ends were 1 base for V and 7 bases for J; bases not matched to a gene: 2.